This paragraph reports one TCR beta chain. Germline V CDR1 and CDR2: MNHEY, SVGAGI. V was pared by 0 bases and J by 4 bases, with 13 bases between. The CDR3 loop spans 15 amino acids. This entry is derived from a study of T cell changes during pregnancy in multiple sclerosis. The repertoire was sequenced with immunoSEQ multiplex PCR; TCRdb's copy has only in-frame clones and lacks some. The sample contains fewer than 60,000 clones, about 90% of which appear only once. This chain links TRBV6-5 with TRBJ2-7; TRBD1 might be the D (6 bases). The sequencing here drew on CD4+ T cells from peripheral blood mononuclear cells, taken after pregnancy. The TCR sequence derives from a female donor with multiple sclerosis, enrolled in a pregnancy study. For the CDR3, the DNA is TGTGCCAGCAGTTACTCTGGGGGCCGGGAATACGAGCAGTACTTC. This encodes CASSYSGGREYEQYF.